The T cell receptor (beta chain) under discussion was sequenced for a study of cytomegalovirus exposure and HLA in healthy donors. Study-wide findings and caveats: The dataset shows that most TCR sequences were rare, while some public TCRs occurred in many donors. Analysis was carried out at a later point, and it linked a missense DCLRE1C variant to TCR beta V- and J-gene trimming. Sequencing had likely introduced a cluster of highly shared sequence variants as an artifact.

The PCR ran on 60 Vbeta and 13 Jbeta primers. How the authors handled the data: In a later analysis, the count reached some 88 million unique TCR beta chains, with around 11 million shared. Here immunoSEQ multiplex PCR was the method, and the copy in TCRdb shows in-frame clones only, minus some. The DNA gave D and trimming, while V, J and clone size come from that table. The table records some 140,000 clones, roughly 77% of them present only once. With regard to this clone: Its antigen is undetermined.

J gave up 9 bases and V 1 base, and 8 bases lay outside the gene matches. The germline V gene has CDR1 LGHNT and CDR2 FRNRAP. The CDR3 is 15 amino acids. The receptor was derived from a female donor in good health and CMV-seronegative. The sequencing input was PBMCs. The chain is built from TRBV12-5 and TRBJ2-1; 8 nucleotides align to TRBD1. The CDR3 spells CASGLARGRKAEQFF. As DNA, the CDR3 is TGTGCTAGTGGTTTGGCCAGGGGGCGAAAAGCTGAGCAGTTCTTC.